This T cell receptor (beta chain) was recorded in a study of blood T cell repertoires in COVID-19. The table lists this clone with a few counts. Additional DNA sequences in this sample encode the identical CDR3. The CDR3 totals 16 residues. Germline CDR1 is MNHEY and CDR2 is SVGAGI. V shed 4 bases and J 2 bases; nucleotides not matched to a gene: 8. The repertoire was sequenced with immunoSEQ multiplex PCR; TCRdb's copy has only in-frame clones and lacks some. This repertoire shows about 170,000 clones, approximately 90% found once; its top ten account for about 4%. The sequence was obtained from a man between 18 and 29 years old with active or convalescent COVID-19. This rearrangement joins TRBV6-5 to TRBJ2-1, with TRBD2 matching over 7 bases. Specimen: peripheral blood. The CDR3 sequence: CASSSLPSGTYNEQFF. The CDR3 coding sequence is TGTGCCAGCAGTTCTTTGCCTAGCGGTACCTACAATGAGCAGTTCTTC.